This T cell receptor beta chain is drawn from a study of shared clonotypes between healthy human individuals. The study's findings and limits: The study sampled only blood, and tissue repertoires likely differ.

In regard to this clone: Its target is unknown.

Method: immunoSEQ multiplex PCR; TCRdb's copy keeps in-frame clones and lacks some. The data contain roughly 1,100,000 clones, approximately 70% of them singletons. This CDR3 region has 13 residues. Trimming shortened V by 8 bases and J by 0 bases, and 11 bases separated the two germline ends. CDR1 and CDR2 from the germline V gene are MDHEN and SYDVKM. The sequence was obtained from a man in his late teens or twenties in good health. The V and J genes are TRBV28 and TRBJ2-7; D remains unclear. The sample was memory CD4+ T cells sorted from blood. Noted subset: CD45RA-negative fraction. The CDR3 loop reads CASLSEASYEQYF. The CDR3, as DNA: TGTGCCAGCCTTAGTGAGGCCTCCTACGAGCAGTACTTC.